The rows below give T cell receptor beta chains drawn from one sample of a study of blood T cell repertoires in COVID-19. Sequenced by immunoSEQ multiplex PCR; TCRdb stores in-frame clones only, minus some. The sample has under 80,000 clones, around 77% seen once. The sample consisted of peripheral blood. The receptors stem from a man older than 75 with active or convalescent COVID-19. CDR3s include the opening cysteine and the closing phenylalanine or tryptophan. The order of the fields is clone size, V gene, CDR3 protein. The size of a clone is reported for some rows only, either as once, few or many, or as a class for expanded clones.

NA	TRBV7-2	CASSYGLAGQETQYF
NA	TRBV5-1	CASSSYQETQYF
many	TRBV13	CASSPDRGYSPLHF
once	TRBV28	CASSLNTGELFF
NA	TRBV27	CASSLAPGQGFYNEQFF
NA	TRBV21-1	CASRNLAESSTDTQYF
NA	TRBV28	CASNLAGGLTDTQYF
NA	TRBV28	CASSSAGQFSAMILHF
NA	TRBV24-1	CATSAGETQYF
NA	TRBV19	CASSDTGSTGELFF
NA	TRBV5-8	CASSLVIAFYNEQFF
few	TRBV5-8	CASRPPAGGGYTF
once	TRBV19	CASSARGGLHEQFF
once	TRBV2	CACGEQGDTEAFF
once	TRBV19	CASGGAQPNQPQHF
NA	TRBV5-4	CASSTGIPNTEAFF
NA	TRBV19	CATSGEIMGNQPQHF
NA	TRBV2	CASVGLTYEQYF
NA	TRBV5-4	CASSPGTTQETQYF
NA	TRBV19	CASSIAGASYEQYF
NA	TRBV19	CASLSRESHTQYF
few	TRBV28	CASSPGRGTEAFF
NA	TRBV7-9	CASSLTRGQDGYTF
NA	TRBV9	CASSPTSGGPSSYNEQFF
NA	TRBV7-9	CASSLEGGNQPQHF
NA	TRBV6-6	CASSPLSGGTGELFF
NA	TRBV20-1	CSASAAGTSSNQPQHF
NA	TRBV10-2	CASTEPGVAGSYEQYF
NA	TRBV9	CASSPGGRARTDTQYF
NA	TRBV5-4	CASSAHDRGRGYTF
NA	TRBV7-2	CASSAYLGQRTNYGYTF
NA	TRBV19	CASSMRGPDSGNTIYF
NA	TRBV4-3	CASSQKLPVPQYF
NA	TRBV28	CASSRPTGAYSGNTIYF
NA	TRBV11-2	CASSLGVTSGYEQYF
NA	TRBV4-1	CASSRRQGDGGYTF
NA	TRBV29-1	CSAQDRVLSYEQYF
NA	TRBV6-5	CASRGAPPGISPLHF
NA	TRBV10-3	CAMSGRAGNEQFF
NA	TRBV5-1	CASSSQGTVFYGYTF